This entry lists 3 T cell receptor beta chains sequenced from one sample in a study of graft-versus-host responses after intestinal transplantation. Their recognized antigens are unknown. Some clones are missing from TCRdb's copy, which holds only in-frame ones; the method was immunoSEQ multiplex PCR. The profile covers about 48,000 clones, with roughly 91% appearing a single time and more than 2% taken by the ten largest. The material sequenced was unstimulated CD4+ T cells sorted from spleen or lymph node cells, taken before transplant. The origin of the receptors is a human donor who was the organ donor for an intestinal transplant.

To note about this clone: The identical CDR3 is also encoded by other nucleotide sequences in the sample. This rearrangement joins TRBV5-1 to TRBJ2-5; no reliable D call. The length of the CDR3 is 11 residues. Germline lookup yields CDR1 SGHRS and CDR2 YFSETQ. V gave up 0 bases and J gave up 5 bases, with 2 bases separating them. The CDR3 here is CASSLAETQYF. For the CDR3, the DNA is TGCGCCAGCAGCTTGGCTGAGACCCAGTACTTC. The variable domain in full, with the rest retrieved from reference TRBV5-1 and TRBJ2-5, is KAGVTQTPRYLIKTRGQQVTLSCSPISGHRSVSWYQQTPGQGLQFLFEYFSETQRNKGNFPGRFSGRQFSNSRSEMNVSTLELGDSALYLCASSLAETQYFGPGTRLLVL.

This clone was counted once. The rearrangement joins TRBV29-1 to TRBJ2-3; possible D gene TRBD2, 6 bases. V was shortened by 6 bases and J by 2 bases, with 12 bases between the two germline ends. The CDR3 is 13 amino acids. Looked up from germline, CDR1 is SQVTM and CDR2 is ANQGSEA. The CDR3 DNA is TGCAGCGTCGCGGGACGCTACACAGATACGCAGTATTTT. It encodes CSVAGRYTDTQYF.

About this clone itself: An end of the junction does not agree with germline; a read error may underlie this. The V gene is TRBV5-4, the J gene TRBJ1-5, with a weak D call TRBD1 (6 bases). This CDR3 comprises 15 residues. CDR1 and CDR2 (germline): SGHNT, YYREEE (reference sequence). CDR3 amino acids: CATSIGGTSNQPQHF. The DNA of the CDR3 is TGTGCCACCAGCATAGGGGGGACTAGCAATCAGCCCCAGCATTTT.